This passage covers 20 T cell receptor beta chains from one sample sequenced in a study of shared clonotypes between healthy human individuals. Assay: immunoSEQ multiplex PCR; the TCRdb copy retains only in-frame clones and omits some. The data hold approximately 95,000 clones, with under 70% observed a single time. The sample was memory CD8+ T cells sorted from blood. The subset here: CD45RO+ cells pooled with CCR7-negative TemRA cells. The receptors originated from a man under 40 in good health.

The rearrangement uses TRBV12-5 and TRBJ2-1; D perhaps matches TRBD2 (6 bases). Germline CDR1 LGHNT, CDR2 FRNRAP. The CDR3 runs to 18 residues. The V end lost 3 bases, the J end lost 8 bases, and 26 bases lay between the germline ends. The CDR3, as DNA: TGTGCTAGTGGTTTTTCAATTTCCGGGTCTTCTGGAGGGCATGAGCAGTTCTTC. Protein sequence: CASGFSISGSSGGHEQFF.

V is TRBV4-1 and J is TRBJ2-1; D not certain. V was clipped by 3 bases and J by 4 bases, with 1 base between them. CDR1 and CDR2 (germline): MGHRA, YSYEKL. The CDR3 extends over 11 amino acids. DNA for the CDR3: TGCGCCAGCAGCCAGTACAATGAGCAGTTCTTC. This gives the protein CASSQYNEQFF.

V and J are TRBV11-2 and TRBJ2-5, with TRBD1 matching 9 bases. Germline values: CDR1 SGHAT, CDR2 FQNNGV. The junction had 12 bases not matched to a gene; V was cut back by 5 bases and J by 5 bases. The length of the CDR3 is 16 residues. The CDR3, as DNA: TGTGCCAGCAGCGGAGCTAACAGGGGGCGCATGGAGACCCAGTACTTC. Translating gives CASSGANRGRMETQYF.

The chain joins TRBV28 to TRBJ2-1, with TRBD2 matching 7 bases. The ends lost 5 bases at V and 6 bases at J; junction bases unmatched: 10. Germline V gives CDR1 MDHEN, CDR2 SYDVKM. The CDR3 length is 15 residues. CDR3 sequence reads: CASSLSSGLRNEQFF. CDR3 DNA sequence: TGTGCCAGCAGTCTCTCTAGCGGCTTACGCAATGAGCAGTTCTTC. The full variable domain, with the rest looked up from reference TRBV28 and TRBJ2-1, is DVKVTQSSRYLVKRTGEKVFLECVQDMDHENMFWYRQDPGLGLRLIYFSYDVKMKEKGDIPEGYSVSREKKERFSLILESASTNQTSMYLCASSLSSGLRNEQFFGPGTRLTVL.

This rearrangement joins TRBV19 to TRBJ1-5, with 7 bases that match TRBD1. V lost 1 base, J lost 2 bases, and 5 bases stayed unmatched. Germline loops: CDR1 LNHDA, CDR2 SQIVND (reference sequence). The CDR3 contains 16 residues. CDR3 protein: CASSIVGRGGNQPQHF. CDR3 DNA sequence: TGTGCCAGTAGTATAGTGGGCAGGGGGGGCAATCAGCCCCAGCATTTT. The full variable domain, rest sourced from reference TRBV19 and TRBJ1-5, is DGGITQSPKYLFRKEGQNVTLSCEQNLNHDAMYWYRQDPGQGLRLIYYSQIVNDFQKGDIAEGYSVSREKKESFPLTVTSAQKNPTAFYLCASSIVGRGGNQPQHFGDGTRLSIL.

This clone appeared a few times. The V call is TRBV5-1, the J call TRBJ2-5, with a tentative D call TRBD1 (6 bases). Between the trimmed V and J ends, which lost 4 bases and 1 base, there was a span of 17 bases. The CDR3 consists of 16 residues. Germline V gene data show CDR1 as SGHRS and CDR2 as YFSETQ. CDR3 protein: CASSPWGLGVQETQYF. DNA for the CDR3: TGCGCCAGCAGCCCCTGGGGGCTGGGAGTCCAAGAGACCCAGTACTTC.

The chain links TRBV10-3 to TRBJ2-7; TRBD1 is a possible D gene (6 bases). The CDR3 length is 18 residues. Germline CDR1 ENHRY, CDR2 SYGVKD. Trimming cost V 5 bases and J 1 base, with 24 bases left between them. The CDR3 protein is CAISKALLKDRDSYEQYF. CDR3 DNA: TGTGCCATCAGTAAAGCCCTTCTTAAGGACAGAGATTCCTACGAGCAGTACTTC.

The sample holds a few counts of this clone. The gene calls are TRBV3-2 and TRBJ2-7. TRBV3-2 is deemed a pseudogene. This CDR3 spans 8 amino acids. CDR3 nucleotide sequence: TGTGCCAGCAGCCAAGAGGATTTC. Protein sequence: CASSQEDF.

The genes are TRBV10-2 and TRBJ2-1, with D perhaps given as TRBD1 or TRBD2 (6 bases each). The CDR3 length is 15 residues. The V end was cut by 2 bases, the J end by 6 bases, with 14 bases between. The germline V gene encodes CDR1 WSHSY and CDR2 SAAADI. This chain's CDR3 is CASSEMAEGGNEQFF. The CDR3 DNA is TGCGCCAGCAGTGAGATGGCGGAGGGGGGCAATGAGCAGTTCTTC.

The chain links TRBV15 to TRBJ2-2; weak D call: TRBD1 (5 bases). The CDR3 runs 17 residues. Trimming took 0 bases from V and 3 from J, leaving 14 bases between them. The V gene's germline CDR1 is LNHNV and CDR2 YYDKDF (reference sequence). This chain's CDR3 is CATSRDRGGVDTGELFF. CDR3 nucleotide sequence: TGTGCCACCAGCAGAGATAGGGGCGGTGTGGACACCGGGGAGCTGTTTTTT.

This clone was observed a single time. The chain joins TRBV27 to TRBJ2-1, with D perhaps TRBD1 or TRBD2 (7 bases each). The CDR3 is made up of 13 amino acids. Trimming cost V 6 bases and J 10 bases, with 16 bases left between them. Germline lookup yields CDR1 MNHEY and CDR2 SMNVEV (reference sequence). The CDR3 sequence is CASSRQGGREQFF. The CDR3 coding sequence is TGTGCCAGCAGCCGCCAGGGGGGGCGGGAGCAGTTCTTC.

This chain links TRBV25-1 with TRBJ2-1; perhaps TRBD1 as D (6 bases). The CDR3 totals 15 residues. The germline CDR1 and CDR2 sequences are MGHDK and SYGVNS. The V gene lost 3 bases and the J gene lost 0 bases, with 9 bases spanning the gap. The DNA for the CDR3 is TGTGCCAGCAGTGAGTCGGGACACTCCTACAATGAGCAGTTCTTC. Residues: CASSESGHSYNEQFF.

This clone came up a few times. V and J are TRBV28 and TRBJ2-7, with 10 bases that match TRBD2. The CDR3 runs to 14 residues. Germline assignment: CDR1 MDHEN and CDR2 SYDVKM. The J segment lost 4 bases and the V segment lost 8 bases, leaving 8 bases of the junction unmatched. The CDR3 nucleotides read TGTGCCAGCGCTAGCGGGAGCGGTTCTTACGAGCAGTACTTC. This codes for CASASGSGSYEQYF.

This clone was seen a single time. The chain is built from TRBV7-3 and TRBJ1-5; D uncertain. The germline V gene has CDR1 SGHTA and CDR2 FQGTGA. V was clipped by 1 base and J by 3 bases, with 4 bases between them. The CDR3 length is 13 residues. The DNA of the CDR3 is TGTGCCAGCAGCTTAATGCACAATCAGCCCCAGCATTTT. It yields the protein CASSLMHNQPQHF. The variable domain in full, completed from reference TRBV7-3 and TRBJ1-5, reads GAGVSQTPSNKVTEKGKYVELRCDPISGHTALYWYRQSLGQGPEFLIYFQGTGAADDSGLPNDRFFAVRPEGSVSTLKIQRTERGDSAVYLCASSLMHNQPQHFGDGTRLSIL.

The V and J genes are TRBV18 and TRBJ2-7; no reliable D call. Germline V gene data show CDR1 as KGHSH and CDR2 as LQKENI. Trimming removed 5 bases from V and 0 bases from J, with 8 bases in between. The CDR3 contains 13 residues. CDR3 loop: CASSAASSYEQYF. The CDR3 DNA reads as TGTGCCAGCTCAGCGGCGAGCTCCTACGAGCAGTACTTC.

This clone was counted many times. The rearrangement uses TRBV4-3 and TRBJ2-5, with 7 bases identical to TRBD2. V lost 0 bases and J lost 3; bases outside the gene matches: 7. CDR3 length equals 16 residues. Per germline, CDR1 LGHNA and CDR2 YSLEER. The CDR3 nucleotides are TGCGCCAGCAGCCAAGACGGGCGGGGGACTGAAGAGACCCAGTACTTC. As protein: CASSQDGRGTEETQYF.

In this sample, this clone turned up many times. The chain uses TRBV11-2 and TRBJ2-7, with no clear D. V lost 1 base to trimming and J lost 3 bases, with 10 bases between them. Per the germline V gene, CDR1 is SGHAT and CDR2 is FQNNGV. The CDR3 sequence is 14 residues long. CDR3 region: CASSLVGMGYEQYF. CDR3 nucleotide sequence: TGTGCCAGCAGCTTAGTTGGAATGGGCTACGAGCAGTACTTC.

The genes are TRBV4-3 and TRBJ2-1, with D uncertain. V was cut by 1 base and J by 7 bases, with 5 bases left in between. Germline CDR1 and CDR2: LGHNA and YSLEER. This CDR3 comprises 12 residues. The CDR3 sequence is CASSQVGNEQFF. The DNA for the CDR3 is TGCGCCAGCAGCCAAGTGGGTAATGAGCAGTTCTTC.

The chain carries TRBV29-1 and TRBJ2-7; D unclear. V was pared by 2 bases and J by 0 bases, with 8 bases between. This CDR3 region has 13 residues. CDR1 SQVTM and CDR2 ANQGSEA come from the germline V gene. The CDR3 region is CSVERVSSYEQYF. The CDR3 DNA reads as TGCAGCGTTGAAAGGGTGAGCTCCTACGAGCAGTACTTC.

The genes are TRBV19 and TRBJ1-2; 9 bases fit TRBD1. The CDR3 totals 15 residues. V gave up 6 bases and J gave up 2 bases; unmatched junction bases: 7. Germline V CDR1 and CDR2: LNHDA, SQIVND (reference sequence). The CDR3 bases are TGTGCCAGTAGGGACAGGGGCCGGGAGAACTATGGCTACACCTTC. Amino acids: CASRDRGRENYGYTF. The whole variable domain, remainder taken from reference TRBV19 and TRBJ1-2, is DGGITQSPKYLFRKEGQNVTLSCEQNLNHDAMYWYRQDPGQGLRLIYYSQIVNDFQKGDIAEGYSVSREKKESFPLTVTSAQKNPTAFYLCASRDRGRENYGYTFGSGTRLTVV.